Listed below are T cell receptor beta chains from one sample, sequenced in a study of blood T cell repertoires in COVID-19. The table came from immunoSEQ multiplex PCR; TCRdb's copy has only in-frame clones and leaves some out. The sample records roughly 150,000 clones, approximately 79% being singletons. Specimen: PBMCs or T cells enriched from blood (not recorded which). The receptors stem from a woman aged 70-85 years in a cohort exposed to, infected with or recovered from COVID-19 (not recorded which). CDR3s include the opening cysteine and the closing phenylalanine or tryptophan. D genes are given only for firm matches. The listing skips clone size in some rows; elsewhere it reads once, few, many or a size class.

v_gene: TRBV15; abundance: once; j_gene: TRBJ2-2; len: 17; d_gene: .; CDR3nt: TGTGCCACCAGCAGAGATAGGGGGGGAAGAGGCACCGGGGAGCTGTTTTTT; CDR3aa: CATSRDRGGRGTGELFF
v_gene: TRBV28; abundance: .; j_gene: TRBJ2-2; len: 16; d_gene: TRBD1; CDR3nt: TGTGCCAGCAGCACAGCCGGGACAGGGGGCCTCGGGGAGCTGTTTTTT; CDR3aa: CASSTAGTGGLGELFF
v_gene: TRBV5-1; abundance: .; j_gene: TRBJ2-1; len: 15; d_gene: TRBD2; CDR3nt: TGCGCCAGCAGCTTGGGGGGACTAGCTTACAATGAGCAGTTCTTC; CDR3aa: CASSLGGLAYNEQFF
v_gene: TRBV7-3; abundance: .; j_gene: TRBJ2-1; len: 15; d_gene: .; CDR3nt: TGTGCCAGCAGCTTAATTGGGAGCTCCTACAATGAGCAGTTCTTC; CDR3aa: CASSLIGSSYNEQFF
v_gene: TRBV18; abundance: once; j_gene: TRBJ2-7; len: 14; d_gene: TRBD1; CDR3nt: TGTGCCAGCTCACGGGGACAGGGGGGGGACGAGCAGTACTTC; CDR3aa: CASSRGQGGDEQYF
v_gene: TRBV10-3; abundance: .; j_gene: TRBJ2-3; len: 12; d_gene: .; CDR3nt: TGTGCCACTAAAACTAGCACAGATACGCAGTATTTT; CDR3aa: CATKTSTDTQYF
v_gene: TRBV2; abundance: .; j_gene: TRBJ2-1; len: 17; d_gene: TRBD2; CDR3nt: TGTGCCAGCAGTGGCCTTTCCGGGACTAGCGGGGGTAATGAGCAGTTCTTC; CDR3aa: CASSGLSGTSGGNEQFF
v_gene: TRBV3-1/TRBV3-2; abundance: .; j_gene: TRBJ1-5; len: 13; d_gene: TRBD1; CDR3nt: TGTGCCAGCAGCCCGACAGGGTATCAGCCCCAGCATTTT; CDR3aa: CASSPTGYQPQHF
v_gene: TRBV28; abundance: .; j_gene: TRBJ2-7; len: 15; d_gene: .; CDR3nt: TGTGCCAGCAGCCCTCCGCGGGGTAGGTCCTACGAGCAGTACTTC; CDR3aa: CASSPPRGRSYEQYF
v_gene: TRBV3-1/TRBV3-2; abundance: once; j_gene: TRBJ2-1; len: 15; d_gene: .; CDR3nt: TGTGCCAGCAGCCAAGATCGTGGCGGGTACAATGAGCAGTTCTTC; CDR3aa: CASSQDRGGYNEQFF
v_gene: TRBV9; abundance: .; j_gene: TRBJ1-6; len: 15; d_gene: .; CDR3nt: TGTGCCAGCAGCGTAGATCTGAGGGAAGGAGCACCCCTCCACTTT; CDR3aa: CASSVDLREGAPLHF
v_gene: TRBV28; abundance: once; j_gene: TRBJ2-1; len: 15; d_gene: TRBD2; CDR3nt: TGTGCCAGCAGAAATAGCGGGAGCTCCTACAATGAGCAGTTCTTC; CDR3aa: CASRNSGSSYNEQFF
v_gene: TRBV3-1/TRBV3-2; abundance: .; j_gene: TRBJ2-7; len: 15; d_gene: TRBD1; CDR3nt: TGTGCCAGCAGCCAAGGGATCTACAGGGGGCACGAGCAGTACTTC; CDR3aa: CASSQGIYRGHEQYF
v_gene: TRBV6-1; abundance: .; j_gene: TRBJ1-4; len: 15; d_gene: TRBD1; CDR3nt: TGTGCCAGCAGTGATAAGACAGGGGGGCGCGAAAAACTGTTTTTT; CDR3aa: CASSDKTGGREKLFF
v_gene: TRBV2; abundance: .; j_gene: TRBJ2-2; len: 13; d_gene: .; CDR3nt: TGTGCCAGCAGAGGACAGTCCACCGGGGAGCTGTTTTTT; CDR3aa: CASRGQSTGELFF
v_gene: TRBV5-1; abundance: .; j_gene: TRBJ2-1; len: 15; d_gene: .; CDR3nt: TGCGCCAGCAGCTTGGCGCGGGGAATTTACAATGAGCAGTTCTTC; CDR3aa: CASSLARGIYNEQFF
v_gene: TRBV10-1; abundance: .; j_gene: TRBJ2-7; len: 16; d_gene: .; CDR3nt: TGCGCCAGCAGTGAGCCTGGCAGGGAAACAACCTACGAGCAGTACTTC; CDR3aa: CASSEPGRETTYEQYF
v_gene: TRBV11-2; abundance: .; j_gene: TRBJ1-1; len: 14; d_gene: TRBD1; CDR3nt: TGTGCCAGCAGCTTCGGGACAGGGAACACTGAAGCTTTCTTT; CDR3aa: CASSFGTGNTEAFF
v_gene: TRBV12-3/TRBV12-4; abundance: few; j_gene: TRBJ1-3; len: 12; d_gene: .; CDR3nt: TGTGCCAGCAGGGACAGCGGAAACACCATATATTTT; CDR3aa: CASRDSGNTIYF
v_gene: TRBV28; abundance: .; j_gene: TRBJ2-7; len: 16; d_gene: TRBD2; CDR3nt: TGTGCCAGCAGCCCTAACCTAGCGGGAGGTGTGTACGAGCAGTACTTC; CDR3aa: CASSPNLAGGVYEQYF
v_gene: TRBV6-1; abundance: .; j_gene: TRBJ2-4; len: 13; d_gene: TRBD1; CDR3nt: TGTGCCAGCAGTGACACCGGACAGGGGCAAAAGTACTTC; CDR3aa: CASSDTGQGQKYF
v_gene: TRBV6-5; abundance: .; j_gene: TRBJ1-3; len: 15; d_gene: .; CDR3nt: TGTGCCAGCAGTTCCCCTTGGTACTCGGGAAACACCATATATTTT; CDR3aa: CASSSPWYSGNTIYF
v_gene: TRBV2; abundance: .; j_gene: TRBJ2-6; len: 13; d_gene: .; CDR3nt: TGTGCCCGCGGAGATGGCGGGGCCAACGTCCTGACTTTC; CDR3aa: CARGDGGANVLTF
v_gene: TRBV6-2/TRBV6-3; abundance: .; j_gene: TRBJ2-2; len: 16; d_gene: TRBD2; CDR3nt: TGTGCCAGCAGTTACGGACTAGCGTCGTACACCGGGGAGCTGTTTTTT; CDR3aa: CASSYGLASYTGELFF
v_gene: TRBV7-9; abundance: once; j_gene: TRBJ1-1; len: 14; d_gene: TRBD1; CDR3nt: TGTGCCAGCAGCCCCCCAGGGGGCAGGACTGAAGCTTTCTTT; CDR3aa: CASSPPGGRTEAFF
v_gene: TRBV6-5; abundance: few; j_gene: TRBJ1-1; len: 14; d_gene: TRBD1; CDR3nt: TGTGCCAGCAGTTACCGGGACAGGGTAGGGAAAGCTTTCTTT; CDR3aa: CASSYRDRVGKAFF
v_gene: TRBV9; abundance: .; j_gene: TRBJ2-3; len: 15; d_gene: .; CDR3nt: TGTGCCAGCAGCGTACAGAGCCGGGGCACAGATACGCAGTATTTT; CDR3aa: CASSVQSRGTDTQYF
v_gene: TRBV28; abundance: .; j_gene: TRBJ2-1; len: 16; d_gene: TRBD2; CDR3nt: TGTGCCAGCAGGGGACTAGCGGCTTACGCTTACAATGAGCAGTTCTTC; CDR3aa: CASRGLAAYAYNEQFF
v_gene: TRBV7-3; abundance: .; j_gene: TRBJ2-1; len: 15; d_gene: .; CDR3nt: TGTGCCAGCAGCTTTTCCGGGAGCTCCTACAATGAGCAGTTCTTC; CDR3aa: CASSFSGSSYNEQFF
v_gene: TRBV18; abundance: .; j_gene: TRBJ1-5; len: 14; d_gene: .; CDR3nt: TGTGCCAGCTCCCAAGGAGGTAGCAATCAGCCCCAGCATTTT; CDR3aa: CASSQGGSNQPQHF
v_gene: TRBV18; abundance: .; j_gene: TRBJ2-5; len: 16; d_gene: TRBD2; CDR3nt: TGTGCCAGCTCACCGGTATCTAGCGGGAACGGGGAGACCCAGTACTTC; CDR3aa: CASSPVSSGNGETQYF
v_gene: TRBV10-3; abundance: .; j_gene: TRBJ1-5; len: 13; d_gene: TRBD1; CDR3nt: TGTGCCATCAGCTCAGGGGGACGTGAGCCCCAGCATTTT; CDR3aa: CAISSGGREPQHF
v_gene: TRBV7-9; abundance: few; j_gene: TRBJ1-1; len: 14; d_gene: TRBD1; CDR3nt: TGTGCCAGCAGCACCCGACAGGGGAACACTGAAGCTTTCTTT; CDR3aa: CASSTRQGNTEAFF
v_gene: TRBV5-5; abundance: .; j_gene: TRBJ1-2; len: 15; d_gene: TRBD1; CDR3nt: TGTGCCAGCAGCCTCTGGGACAGGGCGGGCTATGGCTACACCTTC; CDR3aa: CASSLWDRAGYGYTF
v_gene: TRBV2; abundance: .; j_gene: TRBJ2-3; len: 12; d_gene: .; CDR3nt: TGTGCCAGCAAGCGGAGCACAGATACGCAGTATTTT; CDR3aa: CASKRSTDTQYF